Following are 13 T cell receptor beta chains from one sample sequenced in a study of blood T cell repertoires in COVID-19. Produced via immunoSEQ multiplex PCR; TCRdb's table is partial and in-frame only. The sample has some 250,000 clones; roughly 80% are singletons. The sample taken for sequencing was peripheral blood. These receptors originate from an elderly woman with acute or convalescent COVID-19.

The J gene is TRBJ2-7, the V gene TRBV4-1, with D possibly TRBD1 on 6 matching bases. CDR1 and CDR2 from the germline V gene are MGHRA and YSYEKL. V lost 3 bases and J lost 2, with 11 bases in between. This CDR3 region has 14 residues. CDR3 loop: CASSHSRTAYEQYF. For the CDR3, the DNA is TGCGCCAGCAGCCATTCGCGGACAGCCTACGAGCAGTACTTC.

The V and J genes are TRBV18 and TRBJ1-4; weak D call: TRBD1 (5 bases). With 3 bases removed from V and 8 bases from J, the gap between germline ends came to 19 bases. The V gene's germline CDR1 is KGHSH and CDR2 LQKENI. The CDR3 consists of 16 residues. The CDR3 DNA reads as TGTGCCAGCTCACCGATCCCGGACAAAATAAACGAAAAACTGTTTTTT. The encoded protein is CASSPIPDKINEKLFF.

This rearrangement joins TRBV7-2 to TRBJ2-1, with D tentatively TRBD1 (6 bases). This CDR3 has 15 residues. V was pared by 5 bases and J by 7 bases, with 18 bases between. Per the germline V gene, CDR1 is SGHTA and CDR2 is FQGNSA. The DNA of the CDR3 is TGTGCCAGCAGCATCGATTCGGTACAGGGAAATGAGCAGTTCTTC. As protein: CASSIDSVQGNEQFF.

The chain recombines TRBV2 with TRBJ2-1; 7 bases are shared with TRBD2. The CDR3 spans 14 residues. Germline V lookup: CDR1 SNHLY, CDR2 FYNNEI. Trimming removed 4 bases from V and 7 bases from J; junction bases left unmatched: 7. DNA for the CDR3: TGTGCCAGCAGTGGGGGGACTACGTCAAATGAGCAGTTCTTC. Amino acids: CASSGGTTSNEQFF.

The chain couples TRBV7-2 to TRBJ2-4; D not certain. The V end lost 4 bases, the J end lost 4 bases, and 8 bases lay between the germline ends. The CDR3 runs to 13 residues. CDR1 and CDR2 from the germline V gene are SGHTA and FQGNSA. The CDR3 spells CASSSFTKNIQYF. For the CDR3, the DNA is TGTGCCAGCAGCTCCTTTACTAAAAACATTCAGTACTTC.

The chain uses TRBV10-3 and TRBJ1-5; tentative D call: TRBD1 (6 bases). The CDR3 extends over 16 amino acids. CDR1 is ENHRY, CDR2 SYGVKD, per germline. V was cut by 3 bases and J by 2 bases, with 14 bases left in between. The CDR3 bases are TGTGCCATCAGTGACTCGCAGGGGCCGGGCAATCAGCCCCAGCATTTT. Translating gives CAISDSQGPGNQPQHF.

Only a few counts were recorded for this clone. The chain couples TRBV10-1 to TRBJ2-5; D is undetermined. The CDR3 has 13 amino acids. CDR1 is WNHNN and CDR2 is SYGVQD in the germline V gene (reference sequence). The V and J ends lost 3 bases and 0 bases respectively, with 5 bases between them. Here the CDR3 reads CASSDFHQETQYF. CDR3 coding DNA: TGCGCCAGCAGTGACTTCCACCAAGAGACCCAGTACTTC.

This clone was seen a single time. The V call is TRBV5-6, the J call TRBJ1-5, with a tentative D call TRBD1 (6 bases). The CDR3 sequence is 15 residues long. Trimming removed 4 bases at V and 1 base at J, with 12 bases between. From germline, CDR1 is SGHDT and CDR2 YYEEEE. CDR3 coding DNA: TGTGCCAGCAGCCGTGGACAGTTCAGCAATCAGCCCCAGCATTTT. Translated: CASSRGQFSNQPQHF.

The V gene is TRBV20-1, the J gene TRBJ1-4; perhaps TRBD1 as D (6 bases). CDR1 is DFQATT and CDR2 is SNEGSKA in the germline V gene (reference sequence). The length of the CDR3 is 11 residues. The CDR3 DNA follows: TGCTCTTACAGGGTTAATGAAAAACTGTTTTTT. Protein sequence: CSYRVNEKLFF.

V usage is TRBV5-1 and J usage is TRBJ1-6, with D possibly matching TRBD1 (6 bases). CDR1 SGHRS and CDR2 YFSETQ come from the germline V gene. V dropped 2 bases and J dropped 9 bases, with 9 bases sitting between them. This CDR3 is built from 13 residues. CDR3 loop: CASSLDRPSPLHF. The CDR3 region has the DNA TGCGCCAGCAGCTTAGACAGGCCTTCACCCCTCCACTTT.

The chain recombines TRBV3-1 (or the pseudogene TRBV3-2) with TRBJ1-3; weak D call: TRBD1 (6 bases). With 1 base removed from V and 3 bases from J, the gap between germline ends came to 10 bases. CDR3 length: 15 residues. Germline values: CDR1 LGHDT, CDR2 YNNKEL (reference sequence). The CDR3 nucleotides read TGTGCCAGCAGCCAAGCGACAGGTCTTGGAAACACCATATATTTT. Translated: CASSQATGLGNTIYF.

This clone was picked up one time. The chain employs TRBV5-5 and TRBJ2-3, with D possibly matching TRBD2 (5 bases). The CDR3 loop spans 16 amino acids. The germline V gene encodes CDR1 SGHKS and CDR2 YYEKEE (reference sequence). The V end was cut by 3 bases, the J end by 3 bases, with 17 bases between. CDR3 in DNA: TGTGCCAGCAGCTCCCCCGAGGGTGGGCTGACAGATACGCAGTATTTT. Protein: CASSSPEGGLTDTQYF. Full variable domain (rest looked up from reference TRBV5-5 and TRBJ2-3): DAGVTQSPTHLIKTRGQQVTLRCSPISGHKSVSWYQQVLGQGPQFIFQYYEKEERGRGNFPDRFSARQFPNYSSELNVNALLLGDSALYLCASSSPEGGLTDTQYFGPGTRLTVL.

This clone was picked up one time. V is TRBV29-1 and J is TRBJ2-3; 7 bases line up with TRBD1. J gave up 4 bases and V 7 bases, and 2 bases lay outside the gene matches. The length of the CDR3 is 11 residues. Germline V CDR1 and CDR2: SQVTM, ANQGSEA. CDR3 bases: TGCAGCGCAGGGGGACCAGATACGCAGTATTTT. Amino acids: CSAGGPDTQYF.